Below, 4 T cell receptor beta chains from the same sample are listed, as sequenced in a study of blood T cell repertoires in COVID-19. The protocol was immunoSEQ multiplex PCR, while the TCRdb copy is restricted to in-frame clones and leaves out a portion. Among around 260,000 clones, approximately 83% were seen once, and the ten largest hold roughly 4%. Sequencing input: PBMCs or T cells enriched from blood (not recorded which). The receptors here all came from a woman under 40 who had recovered from COVID-19.

The chain employs TRBV2 and TRBJ2-4, with 9 bases lining up with TRBD1. The germline gives CDR1 SNHLY, CDR2 FYNNEI. The CDR3 runs to 17 residues. J was trimmed by 1 base and V by 8 bases; bases with no gene match: 12. The CDR3 sequence: CASLPGQGNEAKNIQYF. CDR3 DNA sequence: TGTGCCAGCTTGCCGGGACAGGGAAATGAGGCCAAAAACATTCAGTACTTC.

The V gene is TRBV11-2, the J gene TRBJ2-1; 9 bases match TRBD2. J lost 9 bases, V lost 0 bases, and 6 bases had no gene match. This CDR3 is 15 amino acids long. In germline, CDR1 is SGHAT, CDR2 FQNNGV. The CDR3 loop is CASSLESGGRAEQFF. The CDR3 DNA reads TGTGCCAGCAGCTTAGAGAGCGGGGGGCGGGCTGAGCAGTTCTTC.

The rearrangement links TRBV7-2 to TRBJ2-5, with TRBD1 matching 10 bases. Germline assignment: CDR1 SGHTA and CDR2 FQGNSA. Trimming took 8 bases from V and 2 from J; bases not matched to a gene: 11. The CDR3 loop spans 16 amino acids. CDR3 region: CASRRGQGVVQETQYF. The CDR3, as DNA: TGTGCCAGCCGACGTGGACAGGGGGTAGTTCAAGAGACCCAGTACTTC.

The genes are TRBV28 and TRBJ2-7; D is possibly TRBD2 (6 bases). V was cut by 5 bases and J by 0 bases, with 14 bases left in between. The CDR3 spans 15 residues. The V gene's germline CDR1 is MDHEN and CDR2 SYDVKM. The CDR3 reads CASSLHGTRSYEQYF. The CDR3 DNA reads as TGTGCCAGCAGTCTCCACGGGACTCGCTCCTACGAGCAGTACTTC.